This T cell receptor beta chain was profiled in a study of CXCR3-negative and CXCR3-positive naive CD8 T cells. With respect to this clonotype: Its antigen is undetermined.

Naive CD8+ T cells were CD45RO-CCR7+CD27+CD95-. Libraries were UMI-labeled 5' RACE TRB cDNA. TCRdb re-called the 5' RACE reads and catalogs CDR3 proteins one per entry, DNA excluded. Recorded for this sample: some 64,000 distinct CDR3 sequences. CDR3 length: 12 amino acids. CDR1 is SQVTM, CDR2 ANQGSEA, per germline. The study's findings and limits: Naive CXCR3-positive and CXCR3-negative cells shared TRBV-TRBJ usage; memory cells diverged. Against CXCR3-negative naive cells, CXCR3-positive naive cells showed more hydrophobic TRB CDR3s. Comparably high diversity marked both naive subsets, whereas memory CD8+ cells had much lower diversity. The level of CXCR3 expression partially decreased after cryopreservation; the majority of assays used fresh PBMCs.

This TCR was recovered from a human donor in good health. Some clones in this sample may be carry-over from other donors' samples. V gene TRBV29-1 combines with J gene TRBJ1-1. Sequencing used naive CXCR3+ CD8+ T cells from blood. Noted subset: CD45RO-CCR7+CD27+CD95- naive CD8+ T cells expressing CXCR3 (TNR3+). CDR3 loop: CSVEGAATEAFF.